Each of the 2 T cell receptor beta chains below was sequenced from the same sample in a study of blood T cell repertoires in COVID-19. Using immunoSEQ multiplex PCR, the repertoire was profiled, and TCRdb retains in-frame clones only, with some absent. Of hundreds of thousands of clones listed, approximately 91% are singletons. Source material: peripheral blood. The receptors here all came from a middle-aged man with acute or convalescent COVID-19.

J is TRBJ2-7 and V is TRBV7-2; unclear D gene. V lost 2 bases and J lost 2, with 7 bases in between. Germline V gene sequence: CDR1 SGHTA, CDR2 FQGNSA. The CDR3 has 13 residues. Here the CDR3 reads CASSLSRPYEQYF. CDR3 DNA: TGTGCCAGCAGCTTATCGCGTCCCTACGAGCAGTACTTC.

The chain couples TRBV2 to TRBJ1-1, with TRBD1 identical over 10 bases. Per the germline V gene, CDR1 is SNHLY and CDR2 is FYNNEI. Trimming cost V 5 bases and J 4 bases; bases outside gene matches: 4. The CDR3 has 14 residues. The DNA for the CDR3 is TGTGCCAGCAGTCGACAGGGGGCCATCACTGAAGCTTTCTTT. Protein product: CASSRQGAITEAFF.